Shown below are 4 T cell receptor beta chains from a single sample sequenced in a study of shared clonotypes between healthy human individuals. Sequenced by immunoSEQ multiplex PCR; TCRdb stores in-frame clones only, minus some. Of 2,500,000 or so clones in the sample, less than 95% were seen once. The sample consisted of naive CD4+ T cells from PBMCs. The subset denotes: CD45RA+ positively selected. These receptors were obtained from a man aged 18 to 35 in good health. Some clones in this sample may be carry-over from other donors' samples.

This rearrangement joins TRBV28 to TRBJ2-5; D remains unclear. Gene TRBJ2-7 matches the end of the DNA better, so the J call may be wrong. CDR1 is MDHEN and CDR2 is SYDVKM in the germline V gene. The CDR3 covers 14 residues. DNA for the CDR3: TGTGCCAGCAGTTTGTGGCAGACTTCCTACGAGCAGTACTTC. It is translated as CASSLWQTSYEQYF.

This chain uses TRBV5-1 with TRBJ1-2; tentatively, D is TRBD1 (5 bases). Germline-derived CDR1 and CDR2 are SGHRS and YFSETQ. V shed 2 bases and J shed 7 bases, with 15 bases lying between them. The CDR3 is made up of 14 amino acids. In DNA, the CDR3 is TGCGCCAGCAGCTTTGAGGGGATGAGGGGTGGCTACACCTTC. It translates to CASSFEGMRGGYTF.

This sequence joins TRBV2 and TRBJ1-5; a possible D gene is TRBD1 (6 bases). Between the trimmed V and J ends, which lost 4 bases and 7 bases, there was a span of 14 bases. CDR3 length: 14 residues. In germline, CDR1 is SNHLY, CDR2 FYNNEI. The CDR3 coding sequence is TGTGCCAGCAGTGTTACTACAGGGACCCAGCCCCAGCATTTT. Protein: CASSVTTGTQPQHF.

V gene TRBV5-1 combines with J gene TRBJ2-1, with 7 bases lining up with TRBD1. Germline V gene sequence: CDR1 SGHRS, CDR2 YFSETQ. V shed 4 bases and J 5 bases; nucleotides not matched to a gene: 12. The CDR3 length is 16 residues. For the CDR3, the DNA is TGCGCCAGCAGCCCACTTACGGACAGGCCCGACAATGAGCAGTTCTTC. Translation gives CASSPLTDRPDNEQFF.